The 9 T cell receptor beta chains below come from one sample, sequenced in a study of T cells in women clearing cervical HPV infection. The repertoire was sequenced with immunoSEQ multiplex PCR; TCRdb's copy has only in-frame clones and lacks some. This sample's table reports roughly 49,000 clones. Material for sequencing was blood buffy coat. These receptors came from a woman aged 18-69 years with a cervical HPV16 infection that either progressed to CIN3+ or cleared (not recorded which).

As for this clone: Coverage ceases 3 residues before the CDR3 finishes, and the germline J gene fills in the end. V is TRBV30 and J is TRBJ1-4, with a tentative D call TRBD1 (6 bases). The V gene's germline CDR1 is GTSNPN and CDR2 SVGIG (reference sequence). The length of the CDR3 is 13 residues. V lost 1 base to trimming and J lost 8 bases, with 11 bases between them. CDR3 sequence: CAWSGQVEEKLFF. The covered CDR3 bases are TGTGCCTGGAGTGGACAGGTGGAGGAAAAA.

As to this clone: Read coverage stops 3 residues before the CDR3 terminus; the germline J gene supplies the remainder. The genes are TRBV18 and TRBJ1-4; D is perhaps TRBD1 (5 bases). Germline assignment: CDR1 KGHSH and CDR2 LQKENI. This CDR3 comprises 17 residues. The part of the CDR3 DNA that was read is TGTGCCAGCTCGACGAGGGAGGTATCCTCTGGGGCCAACGTA. It encodes CASSTREVSSGANV. The full CDR3 protein reads CASSTREVSSGANVLFF.

Comment on this clone: The sequenced fragment ends 3 residues before the CDR3 boundary, so the rest is inferred from the germline J gene. The chain employs TRBV7-9 and TRBJ2-3; D gene uncertain. Germline CDR1 is SEHNR and CDR2 is FQNEAQ (reference sequence). Deletions cut 5 bases from V and 1 base from J, with 13 bases between. The CDR3 contains 15 residues. The part of the CDR3 DNA that was read is TGTGCCAGCAGCCCTCCCGGGTCTGGCACAGATACG. It yields the protein CASSPPGSGTDT. From start to end, the CDR3 is CASSPPGSGTDTQYF.

As concerns this clone: The CDR3 end falls 3 residues outside the read, so it is completed with the germline J gene. The chain couples TRBV5-1 to TRBJ2-7; D is ambiguous. V lost 0 bases and J 6 bases, leaving 13 bases between the germline ends. This CDR3 region has 14 residues. Germline CDR1 SGHRS, CDR2 YFSETQ. The part of the CDR3 DNA that was read is TGCGCCAGCAGCTTGGCCTACCAGGCCGGCGAG. Amino acid sequence: CASSLAYQAGE. The complete CDR3 protein is CASSLAYQAGEQYF.

On this clone itself: The observed sequence ends 3 residues before the CDR3 terminus, with the missing tail filled in from the germline J gene. The chain joins TRBV7-9 to TRBJ2-5, with D perhaps TRBD2 (6 bases). V lost 1 base, J lost 5 bases, and 14 bases lay in between. This CDR3 spans 15 amino acids. Germline CDR1 SEHNR, CDR2 FQNEAQ (reference sequence). The CDR3 protein is CASSLVGTAGETQYF. The CDR3 bases that were read are TGTGCCAGCAGCTTAGTCGGCACGGCGGGGGAGACC.

Of note for this clone: The CDR3 end is not reached by the read, which stops 3 residues before it; the germline J gene fills it in. The chain links TRBV20-1 to TRBJ2-3; 8 nucleotides match TRBD1. The germline gives CDR1 DFQATT, CDR2 SNEGSKA (reference sequence). The CDR3 loop spans 14 amino acids. CDR3 bases read: TGCAGTGCTAGCAGACGGGACAGGCAAGAGACG. It codes for CSASRRDRQET. The entire CDR3 reads CSASRRDRQETQYF.

Concerning this clone itself: The read terminates 3 residues ahead of where the CDR3 ends, so the germline J gene completes it. The J gene is TRBJ2-2, the V gene TRBV7-9; the match to TRBD2 covers 9 bases. This CDR3 is built from 15 residues. Germline-derived CDR1 and CDR2 are SEHNR and FQNEAQ (reference sequence). V lost 8 bases, J lost 4 bases, and 8 bases stayed unmatched. Here the CDR3 reads CASASTSGLTGELFF. CDR3 DNA (partial): TGTGCCAGCGCATCGACTAGCGGCCTCACCGGGGAG.

For this clone: Read sequence stops 3 residues before the CDR3 end, and the germline J gene provides the missing end. This chain connects TRBV5-6 to TRBJ2-1, with a tentative D call TRBD1 (5 bases). From germline, CDR1 is SGHDT and CDR2 YYEEEE. This CDR3 is 15 amino acids long. Trimming stripped 4 bases from V and 7 bases from J, with 18 bases between. The CDR3 here is CASSPKARQWNEQFF. The CDR3 DNA, read in part, is TGTGCCAGCAGCCCCAAGGCACGACAGTGGAATGAG.

Regarding this clone: The read comes to an end 3 residues before the CDR3 does, leaving the germline J gene to fill in the end. This chain uses TRBV7-7 with TRBJ2-5; TRBD1 might be the D (6 bases). There are 14 residues in the CDR3. Germline values: CDR1 SSHAT, CDR2 FNYEAQ (reference sequence). The CDR3 here is CASSLSSGHATQYF. Incomplete CDR3 DNA: TGTGCCAGCAGCCTCTCCTCGGGACACGCTACC.